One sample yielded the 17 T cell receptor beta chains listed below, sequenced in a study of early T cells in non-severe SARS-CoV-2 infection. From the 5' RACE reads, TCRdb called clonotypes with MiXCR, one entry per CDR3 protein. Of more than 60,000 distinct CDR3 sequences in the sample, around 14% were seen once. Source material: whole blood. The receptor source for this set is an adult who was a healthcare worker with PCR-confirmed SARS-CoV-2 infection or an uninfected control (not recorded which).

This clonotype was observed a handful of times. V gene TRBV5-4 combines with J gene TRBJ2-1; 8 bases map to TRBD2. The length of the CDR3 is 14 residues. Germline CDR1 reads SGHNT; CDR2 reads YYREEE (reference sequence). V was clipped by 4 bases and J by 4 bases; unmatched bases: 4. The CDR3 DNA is TGTGCCAGCAGCCCGGGACTAGAATACAATGAGCAGTTCTTC. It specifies CASSPGLEYNEQFF.

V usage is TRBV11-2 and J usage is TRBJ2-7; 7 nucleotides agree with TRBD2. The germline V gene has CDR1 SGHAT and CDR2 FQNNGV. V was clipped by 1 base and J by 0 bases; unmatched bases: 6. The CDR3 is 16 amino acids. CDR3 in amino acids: CASSLVPRGGSYEQYF. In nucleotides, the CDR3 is TGTGCCAGCAGCTTAGTCCCCCGCGGGGGCTCCTACGAGCAGTACTTC.

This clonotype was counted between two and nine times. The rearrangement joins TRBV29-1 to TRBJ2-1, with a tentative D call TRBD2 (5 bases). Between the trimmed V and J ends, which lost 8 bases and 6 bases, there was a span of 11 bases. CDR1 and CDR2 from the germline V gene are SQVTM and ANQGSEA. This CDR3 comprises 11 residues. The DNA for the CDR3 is TGCAGCTCGGACTTAACCAATGAGCAGTTCTTC. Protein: CSSDLTNEQFF.

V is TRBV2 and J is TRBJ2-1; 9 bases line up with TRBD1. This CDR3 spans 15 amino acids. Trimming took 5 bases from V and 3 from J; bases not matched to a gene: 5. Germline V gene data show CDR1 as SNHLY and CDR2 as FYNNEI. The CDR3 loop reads CASSLTGGGYNEQFF. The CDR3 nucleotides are TGTGCCAGCAGTCTGACAGGGGGAGGCTACAATGAGCAGTTCTTC.

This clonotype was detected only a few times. The CDR3 DNA reads TGCAGCGTTGGGTTAGCAGCATCCTACGAGCAGTACTTC. It translates to CSVGLAASYEQYF. The chain links TRBV29-1 to TRBJ2-7, with no clear D. Trimming stripped 4 bases from V and 1 base from J, with 11 bases between. Germline V gene lookup returns CDR1 SQVTM and CDR2 ANQGSEA. The CDR3 has 13 amino acids.

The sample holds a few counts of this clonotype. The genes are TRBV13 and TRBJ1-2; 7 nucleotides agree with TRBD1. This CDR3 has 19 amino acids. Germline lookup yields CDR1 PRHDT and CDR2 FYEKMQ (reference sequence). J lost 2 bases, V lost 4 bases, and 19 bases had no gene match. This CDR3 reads CASSSRTTGRSPWNYGYTF. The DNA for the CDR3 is TGTGCCAGCAGCTCTAGAACGACAGGGCGTTCCCCGTGGAACTATGGCTACACCTTC.

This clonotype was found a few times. The CDR3 reads CASSRPNTEAFF. The CDR3 DNA follows: TGTGCCAGCAGCCGACCGAACACTGAAGCTTTCTTT. This chain connects TRBV14 to TRBJ1-1, with unresolved D. Trimming stripped 4 bases from V and 1 base from J, with 4 bases between. Germline V gene lookup returns CDR1 SGHDN and CDR2 FVKESK. The CDR3 sequence is 12 residues long.

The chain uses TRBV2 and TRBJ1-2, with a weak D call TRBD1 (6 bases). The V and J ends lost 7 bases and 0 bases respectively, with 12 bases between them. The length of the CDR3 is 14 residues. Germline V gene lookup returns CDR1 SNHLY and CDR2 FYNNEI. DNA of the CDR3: TGTGCCAGCATAATCGGGACAACTAACTATGGCTACACCTTC. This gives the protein CASIIGTTNYGYTF.

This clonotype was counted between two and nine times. This CDR3 is CASGFGRDSGNTIYF. The CDR3 DNA reads TGTGCTAGTGGTTTCGGACGGGACTCTGGAAACACCATATATTTT. The chain is built from TRBV12-5 and TRBJ1-3; no firm D call. With 3 bases removed from V and 0 bases from J, the gap between germline ends came to 9 bases. The length of the CDR3 is 15 residues. The germline CDR1 and CDR2 sequences are LGHNT and FRNRAP.

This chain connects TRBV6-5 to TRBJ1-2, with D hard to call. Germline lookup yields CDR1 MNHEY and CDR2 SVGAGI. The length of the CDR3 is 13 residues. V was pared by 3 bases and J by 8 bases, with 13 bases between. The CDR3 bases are TGTGCCAGCAGTTATCTCTTGGGTCAAGGCTACACCTTC. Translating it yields CASSYLLGQGYTF.

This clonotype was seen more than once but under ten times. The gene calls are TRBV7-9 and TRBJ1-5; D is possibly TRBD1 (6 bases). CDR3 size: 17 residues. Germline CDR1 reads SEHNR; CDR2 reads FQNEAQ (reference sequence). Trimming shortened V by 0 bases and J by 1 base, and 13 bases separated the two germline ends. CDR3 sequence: CASSLALGGASNQPQHF. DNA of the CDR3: TGTGCCAGCAGCTTAGCGCTTGGGGGCGCGAGCAATCAGCCCCAGCATTTT.

The DNA of the CDR3 is TGTGCCAGCAGTTCAACCCGACAGGCAAATGAGCAGTTCTTC. Translation gives CASSSTRQANEQFF. The J gene is TRBJ2-1, the V gene TRBV28; TRBD1 might be the D (6 bases). The CDR3 consists of 14 residues. The germline V gene encodes CDR1 MDHEN and CDR2 SYDVKM. V was cut by 4 bases and J by 7 bases, with 14 bases left in between.

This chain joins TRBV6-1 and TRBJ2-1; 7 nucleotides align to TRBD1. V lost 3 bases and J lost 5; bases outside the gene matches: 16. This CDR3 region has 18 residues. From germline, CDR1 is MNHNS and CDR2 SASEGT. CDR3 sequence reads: CASSDRGIISNLHNEQFF. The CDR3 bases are TGTGCCAGCAGTGACAGGGGGATCATTTCGAATCTTCACAATGAGCAGTTCTTC.

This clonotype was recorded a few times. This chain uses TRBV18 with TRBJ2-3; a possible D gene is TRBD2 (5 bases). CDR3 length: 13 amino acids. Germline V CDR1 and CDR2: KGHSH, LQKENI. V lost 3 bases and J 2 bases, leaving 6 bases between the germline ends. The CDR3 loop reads CASSPLATDTQYF. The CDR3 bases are TGTGCCAGCTCACCCCTAGCCACAGATACGCAGTATTTT. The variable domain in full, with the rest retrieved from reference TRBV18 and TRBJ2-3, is NAGVMQNPRHLVRRRGQEARLRCSPMKGHSHVYWYRQLPEEGLKFMVYLQKENIIDESGMPKERFSAEFPKEGPSILRIQQVVRGDSAAYFCASSPLATDTQYFGPGTRLTVL.

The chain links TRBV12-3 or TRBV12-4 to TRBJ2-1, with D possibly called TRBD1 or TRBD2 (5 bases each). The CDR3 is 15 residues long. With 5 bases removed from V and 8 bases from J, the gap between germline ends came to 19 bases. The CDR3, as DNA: TGTGCCAGCAGTGTACCGGGACCGCTGAGCGATGAGCAGTTCTTC. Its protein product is CASSVPGPLSDEQFF.

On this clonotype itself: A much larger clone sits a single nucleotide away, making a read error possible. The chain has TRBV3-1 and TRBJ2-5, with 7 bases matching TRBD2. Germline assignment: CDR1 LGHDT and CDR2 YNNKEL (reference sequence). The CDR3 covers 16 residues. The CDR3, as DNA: TGTGCCTGCAGCCAACCCGGGACTATATCGCGGGAGACCCAGTACTTC. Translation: CACSQPGTISRETQYF.

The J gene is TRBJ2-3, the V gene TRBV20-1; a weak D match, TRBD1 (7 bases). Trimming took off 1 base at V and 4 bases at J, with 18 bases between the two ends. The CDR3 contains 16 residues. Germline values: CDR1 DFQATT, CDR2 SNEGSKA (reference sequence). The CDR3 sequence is CSARGGGGKVSDTQYF. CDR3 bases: TGCAGTGCTAGAGGAGGGGGCGGGAAAGTGTCAGATACGCAGTATTTT.